This TCR beta chain appears in the sequencing data of a study of shared clonotypes between healthy human individuals. Naive CD8 cells lacked CD45RO, underwent positive selection for CCR7 and left out terminally differentiated effector memory CD45RA+ cells. Donors were healthy HIV-negative adults without recently reported acute infections or vaccinations. Every one of the donors was a Caucasian adult that lived in Nashville, Tennessee. This CDR3 region has 16 residues. J gave up 8 bases and V 2 bases, and 14 bases lay outside the gene matches. Germline-derived CDR1 and CDR2 are MDHEN and SYDVKM. Source study methods: Sequence data from immunoSEQ were junction-only and lacked quality scores; consequently, filtering differed. Sequencing was performed with immunoSEQ multiplex PCR; in TCRdb, only in-frame clones are kept and a portion is missing. From that table come the V and J calls and clone size; the DNA was used to work out D and trimming. The sample has hundreds of thousands of clones; roughly 95% are singletons.

The chain carries TRBV28 and TRBJ1-2, with TRBD1 matching 7 bases. This clonotype was sampled from a woman aged 30 to 39 in good health. Sequencing input: naive CD8+ T cells sorted from blood. The DNA of the CDR3 is TGTGCCAGCAGTTTACGCTCTACCGACAGGGCGGGCGGCTACACCTTC. Translating it yields CASSLRSTDRAGGYTF.